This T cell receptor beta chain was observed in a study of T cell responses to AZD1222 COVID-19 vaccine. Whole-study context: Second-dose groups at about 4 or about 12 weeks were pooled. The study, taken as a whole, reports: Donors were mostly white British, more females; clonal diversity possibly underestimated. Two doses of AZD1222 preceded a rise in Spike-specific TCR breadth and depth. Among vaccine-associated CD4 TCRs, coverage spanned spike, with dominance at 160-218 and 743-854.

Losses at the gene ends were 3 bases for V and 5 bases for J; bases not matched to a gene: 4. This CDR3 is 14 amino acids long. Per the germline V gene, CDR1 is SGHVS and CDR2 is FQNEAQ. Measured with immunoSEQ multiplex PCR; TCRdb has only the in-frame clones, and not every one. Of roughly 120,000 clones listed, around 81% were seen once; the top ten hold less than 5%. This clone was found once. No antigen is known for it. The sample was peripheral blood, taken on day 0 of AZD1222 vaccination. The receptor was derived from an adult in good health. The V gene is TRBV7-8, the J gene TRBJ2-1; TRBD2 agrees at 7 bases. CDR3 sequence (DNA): TGTGCCAGCAGCTTCAGCGGGACTAACAATGAGCAGTTCTTC. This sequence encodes CASSFSGTNNEQFF.